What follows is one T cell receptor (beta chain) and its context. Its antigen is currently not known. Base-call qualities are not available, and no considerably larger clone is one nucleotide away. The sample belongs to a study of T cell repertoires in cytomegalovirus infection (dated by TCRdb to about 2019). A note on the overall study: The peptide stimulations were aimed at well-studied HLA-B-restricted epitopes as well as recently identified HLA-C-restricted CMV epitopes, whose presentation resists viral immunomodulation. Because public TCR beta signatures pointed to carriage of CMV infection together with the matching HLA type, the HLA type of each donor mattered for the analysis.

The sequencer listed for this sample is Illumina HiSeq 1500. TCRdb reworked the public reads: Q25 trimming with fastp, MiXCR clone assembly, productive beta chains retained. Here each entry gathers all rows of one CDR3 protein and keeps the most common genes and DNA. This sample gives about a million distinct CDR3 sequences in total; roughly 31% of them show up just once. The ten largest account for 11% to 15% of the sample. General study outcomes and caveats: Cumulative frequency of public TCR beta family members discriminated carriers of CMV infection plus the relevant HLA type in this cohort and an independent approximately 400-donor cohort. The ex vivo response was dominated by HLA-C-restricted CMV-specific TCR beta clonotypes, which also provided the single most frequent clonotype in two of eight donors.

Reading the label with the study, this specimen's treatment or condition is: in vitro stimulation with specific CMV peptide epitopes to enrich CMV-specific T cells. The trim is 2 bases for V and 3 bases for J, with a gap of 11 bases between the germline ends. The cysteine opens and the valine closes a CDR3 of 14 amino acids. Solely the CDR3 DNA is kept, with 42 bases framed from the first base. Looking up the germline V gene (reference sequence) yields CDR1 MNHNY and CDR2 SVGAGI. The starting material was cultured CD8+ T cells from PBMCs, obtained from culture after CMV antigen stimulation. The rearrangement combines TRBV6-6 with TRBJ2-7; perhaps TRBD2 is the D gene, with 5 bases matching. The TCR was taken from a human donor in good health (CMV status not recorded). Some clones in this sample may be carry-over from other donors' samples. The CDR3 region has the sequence CASSYSGSGYEQYV. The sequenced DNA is TGTGCCAGCAGTTACAGCGGTTCCGGCTACGAGCAGTACGTC.